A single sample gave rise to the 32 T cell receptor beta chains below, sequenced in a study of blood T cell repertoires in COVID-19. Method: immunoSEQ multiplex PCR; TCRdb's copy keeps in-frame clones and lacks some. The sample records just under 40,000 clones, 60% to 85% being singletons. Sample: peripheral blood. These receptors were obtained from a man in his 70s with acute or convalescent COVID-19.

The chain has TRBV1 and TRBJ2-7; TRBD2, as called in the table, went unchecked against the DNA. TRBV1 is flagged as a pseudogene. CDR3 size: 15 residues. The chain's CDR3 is CTSSQVSGRFNEQYF. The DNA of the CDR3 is TGCACCAGCAGCCAAGTTAGCGGGAGATTTAACGAGCAGTACTTC.

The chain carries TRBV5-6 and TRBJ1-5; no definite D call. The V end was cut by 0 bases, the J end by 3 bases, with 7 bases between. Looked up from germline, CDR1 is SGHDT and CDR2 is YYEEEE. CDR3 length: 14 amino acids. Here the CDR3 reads CASSLVGSNQPQHF. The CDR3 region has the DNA TGTGCCAGCAGCTTGGTCGGGTCCAATCAGCCCCAGCATTTT.

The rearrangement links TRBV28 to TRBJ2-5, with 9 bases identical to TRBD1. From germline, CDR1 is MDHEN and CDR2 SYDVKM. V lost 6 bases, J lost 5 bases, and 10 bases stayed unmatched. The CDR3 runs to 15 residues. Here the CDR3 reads CASSLKTGGMETQYF. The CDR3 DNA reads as TGTGCCAGCAGCCTTAAGACAGGGGGTATGGAGACCCAGTACTTC.

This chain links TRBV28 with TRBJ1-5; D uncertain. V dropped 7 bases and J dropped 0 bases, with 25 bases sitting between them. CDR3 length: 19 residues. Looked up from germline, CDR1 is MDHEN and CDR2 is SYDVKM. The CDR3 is CASINPFMRAAYSNQPQHF. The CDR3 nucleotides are TGTGCCAGCATCAATCCTTTCATGAGGGCAGCTTATAGCAATCAGCCCCAGCATTTT.

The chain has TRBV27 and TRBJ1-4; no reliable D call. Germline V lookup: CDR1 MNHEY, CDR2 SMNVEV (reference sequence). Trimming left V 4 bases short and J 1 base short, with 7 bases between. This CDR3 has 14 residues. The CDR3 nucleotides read TGTGCCAGCAGTTCCAGTGTAACTAATGAAAAACTGTTTTTT. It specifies CASSSSVTNEKLFF.

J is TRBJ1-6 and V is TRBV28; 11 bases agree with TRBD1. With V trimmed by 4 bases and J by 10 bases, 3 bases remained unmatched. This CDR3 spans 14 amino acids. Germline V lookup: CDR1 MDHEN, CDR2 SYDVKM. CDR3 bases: TGTGCCAGCAGTTCGGGACAGGGGGAGTCACCCCTCCACTTT. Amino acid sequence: CASSSGQGESPLHF.

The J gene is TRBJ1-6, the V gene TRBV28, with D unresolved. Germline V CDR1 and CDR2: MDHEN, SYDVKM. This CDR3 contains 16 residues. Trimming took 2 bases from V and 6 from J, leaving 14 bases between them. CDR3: CASSLRFGSGNSPLHF. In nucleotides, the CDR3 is TGTGCCAGCAGTTTACGGTTCGGGAGCGGTAATTCACCCCTCCACTTT. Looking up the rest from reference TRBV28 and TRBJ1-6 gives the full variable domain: DVKVTQSSRYLVKRTGEKVFLECVQDMDHENMFWYRQDPGLGLRLIYFSYDVKMKEKGDIPEGYSVSREKKERFSLILESASTNQTSMYLCASSLRFGSGNSPLHFGNGTRLTVT.

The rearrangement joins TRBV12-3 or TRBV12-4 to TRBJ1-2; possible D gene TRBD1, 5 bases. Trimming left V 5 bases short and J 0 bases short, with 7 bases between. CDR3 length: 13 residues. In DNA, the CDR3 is TGTGCCAGCAGTACGACAGCTAACTATGGCTACACCTTC. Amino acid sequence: CASSTTANYGYTF.

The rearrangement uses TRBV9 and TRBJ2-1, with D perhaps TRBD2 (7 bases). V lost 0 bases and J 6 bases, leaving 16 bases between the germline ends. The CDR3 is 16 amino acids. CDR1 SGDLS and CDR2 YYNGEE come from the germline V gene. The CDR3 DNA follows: TGTGCCAGCAGCGTAGCTACGGGGGAGGGGGGCAATGAGCAGTTCTTC. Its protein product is CASSVATGEGGNEQFF.

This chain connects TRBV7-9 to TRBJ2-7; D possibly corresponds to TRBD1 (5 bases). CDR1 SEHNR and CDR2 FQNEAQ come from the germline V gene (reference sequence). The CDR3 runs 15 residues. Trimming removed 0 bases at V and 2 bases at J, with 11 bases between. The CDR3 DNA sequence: TGTGCCAGCAGCTTAGCCGCCGTGGGGCCCTACGAGCAGTACTTC. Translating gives CASSLAAVGPYEQYF.

CDR3: CASSSHRDTNQPQHF. The CDR3 region has the DNA TGTGCCAGTAGTTCTCACAGGGATACCAATCAGCCCCAGCATTTT. The chain couples TRBV19 to TRBJ1-5; D may be TRBD1 (6 bases). Trimming cost V 5 bases and J 3 bases, with 14 bases left between them. This CDR3 is 15 amino acids long. Per the germline V gene, CDR1 is LNHDA and CDR2 is SQIVND (reference sequence).

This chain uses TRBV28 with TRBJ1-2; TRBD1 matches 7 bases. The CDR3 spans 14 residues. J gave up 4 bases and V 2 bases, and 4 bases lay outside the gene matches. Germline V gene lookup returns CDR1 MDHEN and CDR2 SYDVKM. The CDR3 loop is CASSLVQGVYGYTF. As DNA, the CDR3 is TGTGCCAGCAGTTTAGTCCAGGGGGTCTATGGCTACACCTTC.

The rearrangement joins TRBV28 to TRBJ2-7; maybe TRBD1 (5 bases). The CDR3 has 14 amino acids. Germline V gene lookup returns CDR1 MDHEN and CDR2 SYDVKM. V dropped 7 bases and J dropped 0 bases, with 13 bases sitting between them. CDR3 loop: CASTTTDRSYEQYF. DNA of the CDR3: TGTGCCAGCACCACGACAGACCGCTCCTACGAGCAGTACTTC.

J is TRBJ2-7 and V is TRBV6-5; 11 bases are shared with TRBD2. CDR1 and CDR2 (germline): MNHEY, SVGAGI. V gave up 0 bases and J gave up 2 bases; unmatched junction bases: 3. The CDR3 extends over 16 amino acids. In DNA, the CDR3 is TGTGCCAGCAGTTACTCGGGACTAGCGGTAACCTACGAGCAGTACTTC. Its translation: CASSYSGLAVTYEQYF.

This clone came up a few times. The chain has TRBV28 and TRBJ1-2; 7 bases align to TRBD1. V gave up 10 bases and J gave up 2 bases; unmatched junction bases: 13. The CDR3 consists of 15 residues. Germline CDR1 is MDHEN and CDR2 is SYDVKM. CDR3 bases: TGTGCCACCCTGACAGGGTCCGGGACGAACTATGGCTACACCTTC. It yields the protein CATLTGSGTNYGYTF.

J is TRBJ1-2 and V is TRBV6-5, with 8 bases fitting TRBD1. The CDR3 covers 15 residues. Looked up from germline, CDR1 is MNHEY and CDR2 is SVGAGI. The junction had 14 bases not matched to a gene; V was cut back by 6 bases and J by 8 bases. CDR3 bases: TGTGCCAGCAGGGTCCAGAGGACAGGGACGGGGGGCTACACCTTC. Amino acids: CASRVQRTGTGGYTF.

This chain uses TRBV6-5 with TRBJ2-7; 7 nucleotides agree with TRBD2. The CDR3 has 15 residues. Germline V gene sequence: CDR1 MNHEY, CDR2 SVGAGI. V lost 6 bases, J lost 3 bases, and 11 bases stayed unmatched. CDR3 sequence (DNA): TGTGCCAGCAGCCTCGTTTACGGGGGGAACTACGAGCAGTACTTC. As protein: CASSLVYGGNYEQYF.

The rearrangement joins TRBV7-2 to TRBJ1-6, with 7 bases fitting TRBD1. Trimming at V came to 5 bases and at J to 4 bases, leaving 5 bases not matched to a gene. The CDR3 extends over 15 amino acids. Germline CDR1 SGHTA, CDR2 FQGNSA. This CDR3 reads CASSVRDRYNSPLHF. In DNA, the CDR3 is TGTGCCAGCAGCGTCCGGGACAGATATAATTCACCCCTCCACTTT.

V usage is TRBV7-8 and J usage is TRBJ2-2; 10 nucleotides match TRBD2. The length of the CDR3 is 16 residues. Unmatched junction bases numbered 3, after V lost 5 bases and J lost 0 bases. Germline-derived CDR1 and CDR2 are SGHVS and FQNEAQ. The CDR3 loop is CASSPSGRTNTGELFF. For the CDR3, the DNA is TGTGCCAGCAGCCCTAGCGGGAGAACGAACACCGGGGAGCTGTTTTTT.

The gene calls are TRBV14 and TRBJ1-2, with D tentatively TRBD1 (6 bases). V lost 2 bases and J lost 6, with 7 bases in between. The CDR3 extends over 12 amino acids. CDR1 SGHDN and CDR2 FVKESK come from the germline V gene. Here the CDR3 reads CASSQWTDGYTF. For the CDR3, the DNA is TGTGCCAGCAGCCAATGGACAGATGGCTACACCTTC.

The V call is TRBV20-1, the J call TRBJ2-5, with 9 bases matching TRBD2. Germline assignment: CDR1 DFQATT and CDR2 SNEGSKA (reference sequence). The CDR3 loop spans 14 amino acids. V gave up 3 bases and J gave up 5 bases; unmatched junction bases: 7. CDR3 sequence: CSASWREGTETQYF. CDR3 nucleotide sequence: TGCAGTGCTAGTTGGCGGGAGGGCACGGAGACCCAGTACTTC.

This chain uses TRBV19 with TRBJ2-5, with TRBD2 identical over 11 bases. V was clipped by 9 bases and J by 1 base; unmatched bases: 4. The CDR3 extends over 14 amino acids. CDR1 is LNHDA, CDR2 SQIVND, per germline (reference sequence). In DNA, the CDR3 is TGTGCCAGCTCCGGGACTAGCGGCCAAGAGACCCAGTACTTC. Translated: CASSGTSGQETQYF. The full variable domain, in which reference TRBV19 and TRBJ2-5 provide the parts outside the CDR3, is DGGITQSPKYLFRKEGQNVTLSCEQNLNHDAMYWYRQDPGQGLRLIYYSQIVNDFQKGDIAEGYSVSREKKESFPLTVTSAQKNPTAFYLCASSGTSGQETQYFGPGTRLLVL.

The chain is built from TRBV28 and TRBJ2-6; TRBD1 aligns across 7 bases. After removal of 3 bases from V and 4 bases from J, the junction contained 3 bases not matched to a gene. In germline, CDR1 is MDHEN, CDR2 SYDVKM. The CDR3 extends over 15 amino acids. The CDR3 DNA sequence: TGTGCCAGCAGTTTTAGGGGGCCCGGGGCCAACGTCCTGACTTTC. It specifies CASSFRGPGANVLTF.

CDR3 DNA: TGTGCCAGCAGCTTAGCAGGGGGCCCCTACGAGCAGTACTTC. It codes for CASSLAGGPYEQYF. V gene TRBV7-8 combines with J gene TRBJ2-7; 7 bases are shared with TRBD1. The CDR3 has 14 amino acids. With 0 bases clipped from V and 2 bases from J, the junction kept 1 base outside the gene matches. Germline V gives CDR1 SGHVS, CDR2 FQNEAQ.

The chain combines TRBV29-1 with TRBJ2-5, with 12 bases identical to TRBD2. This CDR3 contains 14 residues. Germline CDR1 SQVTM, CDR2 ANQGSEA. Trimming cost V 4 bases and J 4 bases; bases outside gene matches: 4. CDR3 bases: TGCAGCGTTGTGCTAGCGGGAGGGATAGAGACCCAGTACTTC. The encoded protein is CSVVLAGGIETQYF.

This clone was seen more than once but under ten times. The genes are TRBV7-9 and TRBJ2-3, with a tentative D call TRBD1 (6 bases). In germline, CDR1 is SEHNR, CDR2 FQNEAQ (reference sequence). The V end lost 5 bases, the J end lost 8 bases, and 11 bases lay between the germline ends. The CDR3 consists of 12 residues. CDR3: CASSPQGFTQYF. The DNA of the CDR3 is TGTGCCAGCAGCCCCCAGGGGTTTACGCAGTATTTT.

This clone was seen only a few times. The CDR3 region has the DNA TGTGCCAGCAGCCCGACGAGATTCGGACAGGGAACGTCCGGCTACACCTTC. It specifies CASSPTRFGQGTSGYTF. The genes are TRBV5-6 and TRBJ1-2, with TRBD1 identical over 8 bases. The CDR3 has 17 amino acids. Germline trimming cut 4 bases from V and 8 bases from J; bases unmatched to any gene: 19. The germline CDR1 and CDR2 sequences are SGHDT and YYEEEE.

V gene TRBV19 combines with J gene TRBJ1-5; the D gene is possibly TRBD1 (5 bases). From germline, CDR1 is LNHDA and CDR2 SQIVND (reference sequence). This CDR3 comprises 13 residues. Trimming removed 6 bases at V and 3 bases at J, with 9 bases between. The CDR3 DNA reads TGTGCCAGTAGATGGGGGGACAATCAGCCCCAGCATTTT. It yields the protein CASRWGDNQPQHF. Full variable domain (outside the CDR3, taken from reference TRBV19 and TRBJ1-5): DGGITQSPKYLFRKEGQNVTLSCEQNLNHDAMYWYRQDPGQGLRLIYYSQIVNDFQKGDIAEGYSVSREKKESFPLTVTSAQKNPTAFYLCASRWGDNQPQHFGDGTRLSIL.

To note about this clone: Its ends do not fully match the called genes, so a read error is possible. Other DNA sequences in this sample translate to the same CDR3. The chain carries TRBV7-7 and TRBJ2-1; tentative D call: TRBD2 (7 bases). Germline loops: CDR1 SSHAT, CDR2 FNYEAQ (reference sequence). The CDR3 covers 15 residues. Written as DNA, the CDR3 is TGTGCTAGCAGCTTTGGGGGGGGGCGGGGGAATGAGCAGTTCTTC. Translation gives CASSFGGGRGNEQFF.

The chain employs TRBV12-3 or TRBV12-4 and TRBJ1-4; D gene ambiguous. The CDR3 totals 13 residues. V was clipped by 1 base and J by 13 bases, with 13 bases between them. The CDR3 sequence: CASSLGSARGLFF. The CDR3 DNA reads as TGTGCCAGCAGTTTAGGGTCGGCCCGCGGACTGTTTTTT.

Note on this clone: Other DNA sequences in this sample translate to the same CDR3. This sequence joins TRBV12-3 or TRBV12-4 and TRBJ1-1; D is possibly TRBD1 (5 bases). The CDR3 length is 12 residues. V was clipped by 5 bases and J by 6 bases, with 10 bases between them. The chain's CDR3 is CASSTGGAEAFF. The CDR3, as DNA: TGTGCCAGCAGTACGGGGGGGGCTGAAGCTTTCTTT.

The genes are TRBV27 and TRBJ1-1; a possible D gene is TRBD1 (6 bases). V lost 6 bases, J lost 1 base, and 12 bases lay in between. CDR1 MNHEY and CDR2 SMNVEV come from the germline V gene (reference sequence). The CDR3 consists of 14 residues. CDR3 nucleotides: TGTGCCAGCAGCTGGGACAACGCGAACACTGAAGCTTTCTTT. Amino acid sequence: CASSWDNANTEAFF.